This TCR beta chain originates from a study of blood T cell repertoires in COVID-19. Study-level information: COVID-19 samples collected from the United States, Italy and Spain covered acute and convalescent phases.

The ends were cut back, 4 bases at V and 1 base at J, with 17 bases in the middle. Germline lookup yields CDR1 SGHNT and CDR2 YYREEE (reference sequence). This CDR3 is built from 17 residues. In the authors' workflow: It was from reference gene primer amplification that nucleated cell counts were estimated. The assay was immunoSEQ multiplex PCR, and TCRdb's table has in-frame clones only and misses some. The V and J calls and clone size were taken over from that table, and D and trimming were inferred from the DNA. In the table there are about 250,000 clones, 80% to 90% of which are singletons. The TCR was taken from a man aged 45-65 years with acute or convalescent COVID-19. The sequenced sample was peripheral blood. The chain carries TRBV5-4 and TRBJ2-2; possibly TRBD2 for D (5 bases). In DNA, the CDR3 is TGTGCCAGCAGCGATCCCCGGGGTGCTGTGAACACCGGGGAGCTGTTTTTT. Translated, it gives CASSDPRGAVNTGELFF.